The source of this T cell receptor beta chain is a study of PD-1 blockade in classical Hodgkin lymphoma (dated by TCRdb to about 2020). For the wider study: Nivolumab dosing was 3 mg/kg intravenously every 2 weeks, continuing until either disease progression or unacceptable toxicity. To define a peripheral blood immune signature of response to PD-1 blockade in classical Hodgkin lymphoma, the study combined TCR beta sequencing with CyTOF.

This specimen's time point label, interpreted: cycle 1 day 1 (C1D1), immediately before nivolumab initiation. Every trial patient had relapsed after autologous stem cell transplantation, and cohorts A, B and C differed in prior brentuximab vedotin exposure. The trial cohort was composed of roughly 60 patients with relapsed/refractory classical Hodgkin lymphoma, for whom complete response, partial response or progressive disease was recorded as best overall response. Trial patients were treated with single-agent nivolumab in the multi-cohort phase II CheckMate 205 trial. An independent review committee assessed best overall response using the 2007 International Working Group response criteria. Trial PBMCs were collected immediately before nivolumab initiation (C1D1) and during therapy at cycle 2 day 1 and cycle 4 day 1. Peripheral blood was collected in 8 mL Vacutainer Cell Preparation Tubes, from which PBMCs were isolated by centrifugation and then cryopreserved.

Comment on this clone: Its recognized antigen is unknown. Per-base qualities were not stored, and no clone one base away is much larger.

Points the paper makes about the study in general: Baseline TCR diversity was reported as lower in newly diagnosed patients than in healthy donors, and lower still in relapsed/refractory patients. A significant rise by C4D1 was seen in CD4+ but not CD8+ TCR diversity (p=0.0027 vs p=0.16), with the rise being most apparent in complete responders (p=0.02). The study was limited to a single clinical trial cohort, and causes of repertoire differences, possibly disease activity or prior therapy, remained undefined. Lower diversity was seen in patients whose nivolumab began less than 1 year after ASCT, and these patients were left out of later analyses so that immune reconstitution would not confound the results. Baseline diversity similar to that of newly diagnosed patients was observed in trial patients achieving complete response, whereas significantly lower diversity was observed in partial responders and progressors.

Reading from cysteine to phenylalanine, the CDR3 counts 14 amino acids. The kept DNA is CDR3 alone, 42 bases in frame from the first base. From the germline V gene, CDR1 is ENHRY and CDR2 is SYGVKD. Cut back by 10 bases and 6 bases, the V and J ends lie 19 bases apart. The Qiagen DNeasy kit was used to extract genomic DNA from unsorted PBMCs and from the negatively selected CD4+ and CD8+ fractions. TCR beta CDR3 regions were amplified by immunoSEQ multiplex PCR using primers annealing to V and J segments. Amplification bias was minimized using a synthetic immune receptor repertoire, and residual bias was removed computationally after sequencing. The authors' pipeline ran thus. Repertoire diversity was quantified as the Shannon entropy index using custom Python scripts. Unsorted, CD4+ and CD8+ repertoires were analyzed separately, except in combined analyses where CD4+ and CD8+ sequences were merged in silico. A clone counted as expanded when the clone's frequency after treatment rose at least 2-fold relative to C1D1, and clones undetected at baseline were given a pseudocount of 0.5. Singleton clones were defined as clones with 0 or 1 copy at C1D1, and non-singleton clones were defined as clones with 2 or more copies. Clones expanded in unsorted samples were labelled as CD4+, CD8+ or unknown by matching protein sequences in sorted samples from the same patient. Diversity changes from C1D1 to C4D1 were tested in paired samples using Wilcoxon tests. As stored in TCRdb, this immuneACCESS dataset retains in-frame rearrangements with V and J assigned. A fraction of the clones does not appear; measured against another copy, unresolved V genes explain less than half of the discrepancy, and the remainder lacks a known reason. For V, J and clone size, that table is used; D and trimming come from the DNA. The sample has roughly 40,000 clones on record, approximately 70% of them singletons. The top ten clones comprise less than 4% of the sample.

This TCR was sampled from a human donor with classical Hodgkin lymphoma. Recombination linked TRBV10-3 to TRBJ1-5; the D gene assignment is ambiguous. Source: peripheral blood mononuclear cells (PBMCs), taken at baseline. The CDR3 region reads CATSLTEGSQPQHF. The nucleotide sequence is given as TGTGCCACGTCTTTGACGGAGGGAAGTCAGCCCCAGCATTTT.